The clone carrying this T cell receptor (beta chain) was seen more than once but under ten times. The antigen is unknown. V lost 2 bases and J lost 8, with 10 bases in between. Germline V gene data show CDR1 as MNHEY and CDR2 as SVGAGI. This CDR3 is 13 amino acids long. The authors built TCR beta libraries using iRepertoire HTBI primers and Arm-PCR of CDR3 regions. Authors' analysis steps: The identification of approximately 62 TRBV and roughly 14 TRBJ segments was made across samples. MiXCR, run by TCRdb on the multiplex PCR reads, gives a single entry per CDR3 protein. These V and J calls rely on TCRdb rather than the paper's analysis. The table lists around 460,000 distinct CDR3 sequences, about 20% of them singletons, with around 13% in the top ten. The sample comes from a study of regulatory T cells in long-lasting Graves disease. Background on the study: Over 5 years of antithyroid drugs plus positive TSH receptor antibodies defined persistent Graves' disease.

Indicated time point: persistent/refractory GD, antithyroid drugs over 5 years with positive TRAb. After RNA was extracted from PBMCs, the TCR library was made from it. Roughly 8.3 milliliters of peripheral blood were taken and placed in EDTA tubes. Study-wide results and caveats: Persistent patients had more shared public clonotypes (fewer than 3,000) than new patients (966).

This rearrangement joins TRBV6-5 to TRBJ2-4; D unclear. This clonotype was obtained from a female donor with Graves disease. The sample in question was peripheral blood mononuclear cells (PBMCs), obtained when the disease was refractory, from a patient treated with antithyroid drugs. The CDR3 reads CASSYGQRDIQYF. CDR3 nucleotides: TGTGCCAGCAGTTACGGTCAGCGAGACATTCAGTACTTC.